This TCR beta chain was found in a study of cytomegalovirus exposure and HLA in healthy donors. J was trimmed by 4 bases and V by 3 bases; bases with no gene match: 4. CDR1 is LGHNA and CDR2 is YSLEER in the germline V gene. This CDR3 spans 15 amino acids. This clone has a handful of counts. Its antigen remains unknown. General study points: An analysis was carried out at a later point. It showed that HLA-associated TCR beta chains were more clonally expanded than equally common non-associated chains. The authors listed some 150 TCR beta chains as cytomegalovirus-associated.

Donors showed nominal health when sampled, although they likely had unrecorded immune exposures. The PCR was carried out with 60 Vbeta primers and 13 Jbeta primers. Original analysis: In a later analysis, some 11 million of tens of millions of unique beta chains occurred in at least two donors. The assay was immunoSEQ multiplex PCR, and TCRdb's table has in-frame clones only and misses some. V, J and clone size derive from that table, while D and trimming were established from the DNA sequence. The data show 100,000 to 150,000 clones, about 80% seen once. The chain recombines TRBV4-3 with TRBJ1-3; TRBD1 agrees at 9 bases. The sample taken for sequencing was PBMCs. The receptor was isolated from a girl between 2 and 10 years old in good health and CMV-seronegative. This chain's CDR3 is CASSQPGQGGNTIYF. The CDR3 coding sequence is TGCGCCAGCAGCCAGCCGGGACAGGGAGGAAACACCATATATTTT.